This entry describes one T cell receptor (beta chain). The antigen remains unidentified. This record belongs to a study of esophageal squamous cell carcinoma under preoperative chemotherapy. Study-wide results and caveats: Paclitaxel-nedaplatin therapy caused immediate, substantial clonotype frequency changes.

TCRdb reprocessed the PCR reads with MiXCR, giving one entry per CDR3 protein. The top ten hold less than 30% of the sample, which has around 9,800 distinct CDR3 sequences, roughly 60% seen once. Time point of the sample: after preoperative PTX-NDP chemotherapy. This material was obtained from a patient given preoperative chemotherapy. The receptor comes from a human donor with esophageal squamous cell carcinoma. The donor label of this sample is uncertain.

Here the CDR3 DNA reads TGTGCCAGCAGTGAGAGGGGAGGGGGGGGTCGTGACCAAGAGACCCAGTACTTC. This sequence encodes CASSERGGGGRDQETQYF. The V and J genes are TRBV6-1 and TRBJ2-5, with a tentative D call TRBD2 (7 bases). There are 18 residues in the CDR3. From germline, CDR1 is MNHNS and CDR2 SASEGT. The V end lost 3 bases, the J end lost 0 bases, and 20 bases lay between the germline ends.